The clone carrying this TCR beta chain has more than one count but fewer than ten. PCR was performed using 60 Vbeta and 13 Jbeta primers. TCRdb keeps only in-frame clones here, not all; method: immunoSEQ multiplex PCR. The sample has about 210,000 clones; around 87% are singletons. The sample belongs to a study of cytomegalovirus exposure and HLA in healthy donors. Germline CDR1 is LNHDA and CDR2 is SQIVND (reference sequence). Trimming cost V 4 bases and J 8 bases, with 26 bases left between them. The CDR3 totals 17 residues. This TCR derives from a boy younger than 10 in good health and CMV-seronegative. V usage is TRBV19 and J usage is TRBJ1-2; TRBD1 is a possible D gene (6 bases). Material for sequencing was PBMCs. This CDR3 reads CASSTPKGQLTTEGYTF. The CDR3 nucleotides read TGTGCCAGTAGTACTCCTAAAGGACAGCTAACTACGGAAGGCTACACCTTC.